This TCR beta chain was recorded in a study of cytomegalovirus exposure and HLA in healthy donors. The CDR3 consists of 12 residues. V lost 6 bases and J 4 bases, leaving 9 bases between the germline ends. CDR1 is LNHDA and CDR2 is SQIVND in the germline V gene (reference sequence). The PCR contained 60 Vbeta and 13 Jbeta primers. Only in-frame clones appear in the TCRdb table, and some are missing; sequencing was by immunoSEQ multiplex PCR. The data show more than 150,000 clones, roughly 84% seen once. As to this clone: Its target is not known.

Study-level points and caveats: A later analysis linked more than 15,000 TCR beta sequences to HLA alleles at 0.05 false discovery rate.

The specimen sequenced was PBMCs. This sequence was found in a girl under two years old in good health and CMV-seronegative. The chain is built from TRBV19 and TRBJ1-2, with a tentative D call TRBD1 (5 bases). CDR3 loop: CASSQGLYGYTF. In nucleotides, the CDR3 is TGTGCCAGTAGCCAGGGCCTCTATGGCTACACCTTC.